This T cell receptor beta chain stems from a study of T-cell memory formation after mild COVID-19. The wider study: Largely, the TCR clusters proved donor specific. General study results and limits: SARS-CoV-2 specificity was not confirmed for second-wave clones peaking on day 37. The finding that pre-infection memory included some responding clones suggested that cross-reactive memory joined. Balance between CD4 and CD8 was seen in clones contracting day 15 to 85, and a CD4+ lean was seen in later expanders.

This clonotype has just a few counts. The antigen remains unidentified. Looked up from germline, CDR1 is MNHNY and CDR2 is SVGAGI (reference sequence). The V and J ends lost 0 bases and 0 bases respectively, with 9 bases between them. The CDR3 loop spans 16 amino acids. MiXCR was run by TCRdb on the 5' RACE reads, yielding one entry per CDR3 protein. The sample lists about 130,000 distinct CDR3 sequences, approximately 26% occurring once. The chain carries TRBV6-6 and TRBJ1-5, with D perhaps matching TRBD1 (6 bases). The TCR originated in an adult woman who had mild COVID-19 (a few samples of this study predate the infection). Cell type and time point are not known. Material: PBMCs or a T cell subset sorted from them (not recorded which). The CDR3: CASSYSGGGSNQPQHF. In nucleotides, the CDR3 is TGTGCCAGCAGTTACTCGGGGGGCGGTAGCAATCAGCCCCAGCATTTT.